The 3 T cell receptor beta chains presented below share a single source sample, sequenced in a study of blood T cells in healthy people across ages. A sample-barcoded 5' primer and a J-beta primer mix were used in a second PCR of roughly 7 to 11 cycles. MiXCR, run by TCRdb on the 5' RACE reads, gives a single entry per CDR3 protein. The data hold 850,000 or so distinct CDR3 sequences, with under 35% observed a single time. The sample taken for sequencing was blood. All receptors come from a woman aged 80 or over in good health.

Worth noting for this clonotype: One end of the junction varies from germline; a read error may be responsible. The rearrangement links TRBV5-1 to TRBJ1-6; 7 bases align to TRBD1. The CDR3 spans 15 residues. Looked up from germline, CDR1 is SGHRS and CDR2 is YFSETQ. The CDR3 coding sequence is TGCACCAGCAGCTTGGGGGGGACAGATAATTCACCCCTCCACTTT. Translated, it gives CTSSLGGTDNSPLHF.

The chain employs TRBV10-3 and TRBJ1-2; 9 bases are shared with TRBD1. Germline assignment: CDR1 ENHRY and CDR2 SYGVKD. This CDR3 region has 14 residues. The trim removed 4 bases at V and 8 bases at J, leaving 8 bases unmatched. CDR3 loop: CAISVQGAGEGYTF. CDR3 sequence (DNA): TGTGCCATCAGTGTACAGGGGGCGGGCGAAGGCTACACCTTC.

The V call is TRBV11-2, the J call TRBJ2-2, with 9 bases matching TRBD1. Per the germline V gene, CDR1 is SGHAT and CDR2 is FQNNGV. Trimming took 3 bases from V and 5 from J; bases not matched to a gene: 4. The CDR3 is 15 amino acids. In nucleotides, the CDR3 is TGTGCCAGCAGCTTTCTAGGACAGGGGACCGGGGAGCTGTTTTTT. Its translation: CASSFLGQGTGELFF.